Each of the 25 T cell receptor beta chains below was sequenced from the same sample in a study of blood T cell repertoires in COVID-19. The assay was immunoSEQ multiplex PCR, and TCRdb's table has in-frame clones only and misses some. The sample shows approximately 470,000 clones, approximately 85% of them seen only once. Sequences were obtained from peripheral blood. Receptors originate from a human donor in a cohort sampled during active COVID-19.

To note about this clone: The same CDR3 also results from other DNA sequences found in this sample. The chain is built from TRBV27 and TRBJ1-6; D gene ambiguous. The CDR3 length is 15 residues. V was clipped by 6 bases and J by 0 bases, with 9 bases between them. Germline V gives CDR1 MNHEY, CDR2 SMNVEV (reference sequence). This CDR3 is CASSPRGSYNSPLHF. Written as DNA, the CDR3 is TGTGCCAGCAGCCCGCGGGGCTCCTATAATTCACCCCTCCACTTT.

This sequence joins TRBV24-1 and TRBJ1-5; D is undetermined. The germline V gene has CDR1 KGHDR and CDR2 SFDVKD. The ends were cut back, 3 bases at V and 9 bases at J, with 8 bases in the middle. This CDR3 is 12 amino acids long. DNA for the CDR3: TGTGCCACCAGTGATGAGGGCGGGCCCCAGCATTTT. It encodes CATSDEGGPQHF.

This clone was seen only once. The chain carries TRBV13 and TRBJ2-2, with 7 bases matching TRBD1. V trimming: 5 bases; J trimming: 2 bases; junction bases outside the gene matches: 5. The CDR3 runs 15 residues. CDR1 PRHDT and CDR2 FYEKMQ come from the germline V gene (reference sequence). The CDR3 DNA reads TGTGCCAGCAGCCCCGACAGGGTTAACACCGGGGAGCTGTTTTTT. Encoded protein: CASSPDRVNTGELFF.

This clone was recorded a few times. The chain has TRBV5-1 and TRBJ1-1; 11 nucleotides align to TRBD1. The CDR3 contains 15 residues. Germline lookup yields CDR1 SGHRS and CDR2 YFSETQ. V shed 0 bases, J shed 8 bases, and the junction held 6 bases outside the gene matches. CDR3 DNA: TGCGCCAGCAGCTTGGGGACAGGGGGCGCACCGGAAGCTTTCTTT. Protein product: CASSLGTGGAPEAFF.

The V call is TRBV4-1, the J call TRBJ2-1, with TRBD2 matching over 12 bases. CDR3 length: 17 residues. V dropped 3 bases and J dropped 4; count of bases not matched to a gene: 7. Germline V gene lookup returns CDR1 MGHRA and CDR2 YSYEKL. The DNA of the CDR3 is TGCGCCAGCAGCCATCGTAGGACTAGCGGGATGTACAATGAGCAGTTCTTC. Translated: CASSHRRTSGMYNEQFF.

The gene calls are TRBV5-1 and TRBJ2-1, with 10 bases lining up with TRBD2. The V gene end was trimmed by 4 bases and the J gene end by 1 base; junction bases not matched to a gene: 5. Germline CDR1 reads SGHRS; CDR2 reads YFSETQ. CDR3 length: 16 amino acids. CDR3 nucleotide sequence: TGCGCCAGCAGCAAAATAGCGGGAGGTTCCTACAATGAGCAGTTCTTC. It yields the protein CASSKIAGGSYNEQFF.

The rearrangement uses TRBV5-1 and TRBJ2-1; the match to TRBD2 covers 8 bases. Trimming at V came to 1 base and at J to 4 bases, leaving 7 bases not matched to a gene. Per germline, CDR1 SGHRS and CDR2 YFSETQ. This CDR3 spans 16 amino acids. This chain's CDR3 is CASSLHSSGGYNEQFF. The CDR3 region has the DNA TGCGCCAGCAGCTTGCATTCCAGCGGGGGTTACAATGAGCAGTTCTTC.

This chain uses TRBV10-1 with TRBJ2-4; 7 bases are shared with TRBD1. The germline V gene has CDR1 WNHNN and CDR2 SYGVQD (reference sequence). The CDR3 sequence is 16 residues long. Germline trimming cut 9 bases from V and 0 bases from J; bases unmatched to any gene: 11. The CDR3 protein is CARQNPGQLAKNIQYF. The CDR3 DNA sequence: TGCGCCAGGCAGAATCCGGGACAGCTAGCCAAAAACATTCAGTACTTC.

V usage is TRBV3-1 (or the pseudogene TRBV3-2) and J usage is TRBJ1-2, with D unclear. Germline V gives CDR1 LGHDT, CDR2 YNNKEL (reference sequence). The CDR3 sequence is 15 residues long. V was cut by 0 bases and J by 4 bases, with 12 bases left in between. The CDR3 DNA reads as TGTGCCAGCAGCCAAGAGGCCCGGGGAGGCTATGGCTACACCTTC. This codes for CASSQEARGGYGYTF.

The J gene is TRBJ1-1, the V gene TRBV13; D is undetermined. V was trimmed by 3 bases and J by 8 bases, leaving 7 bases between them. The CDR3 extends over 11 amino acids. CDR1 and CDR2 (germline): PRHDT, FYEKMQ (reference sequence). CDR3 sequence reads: CASSFGREAFF. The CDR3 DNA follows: TGTGCCAGCAGCTTTGGGAGAGAAGCTTTCTTT.

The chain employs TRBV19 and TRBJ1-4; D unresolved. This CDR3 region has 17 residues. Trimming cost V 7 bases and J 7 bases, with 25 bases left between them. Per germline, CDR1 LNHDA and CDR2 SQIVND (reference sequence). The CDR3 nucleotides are TGTGCCAGTATGGGCCAAAGTCCAGCCGGTCGATCTGAAAAACTGTTTTTT. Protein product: CASMGQSPAGRSEKLFF.

The CDR3: CASSQGGADYGYTF. As DNA, the CDR3 is TGTGCCAGCAGTCAGGGAGGGGCCGACTATGGCTACACCTTC. The genes are TRBV5-6 and TRBJ1-2; possibly TRBD1 for D (5 bases). The V end lost 5 bases, the J end lost 3 bases, and 14 bases lay between the germline ends. CDR3 length: 14 residues. CDR1 is SGHDT and CDR2 is YYEEEE in the germline V gene.

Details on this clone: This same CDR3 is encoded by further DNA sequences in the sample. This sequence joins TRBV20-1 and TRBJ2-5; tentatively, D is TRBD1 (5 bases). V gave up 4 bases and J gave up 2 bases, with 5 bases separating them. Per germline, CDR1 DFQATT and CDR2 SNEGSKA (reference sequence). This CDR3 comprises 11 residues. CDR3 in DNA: TGCAGTGCTACAGGGCAAGAGACCCAGTACTTC. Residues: CSATGQETQYF.

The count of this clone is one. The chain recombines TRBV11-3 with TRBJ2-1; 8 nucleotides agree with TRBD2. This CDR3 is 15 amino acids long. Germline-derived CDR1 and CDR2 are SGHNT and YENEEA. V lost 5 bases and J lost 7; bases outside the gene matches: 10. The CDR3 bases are TGTGCCAGCAGCAGACTGAGCGGGAGCCTAAATGAGCAGTTCTTC. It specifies CASSRLSGSLNEQFF.

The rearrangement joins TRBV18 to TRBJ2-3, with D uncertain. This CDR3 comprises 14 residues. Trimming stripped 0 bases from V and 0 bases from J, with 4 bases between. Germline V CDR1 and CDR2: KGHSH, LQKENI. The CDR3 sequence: CASSPPRSTDTQYF. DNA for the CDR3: TGTGCCAGCTCACCACCCCGTAGCACAGATACGCAGTATTTT.

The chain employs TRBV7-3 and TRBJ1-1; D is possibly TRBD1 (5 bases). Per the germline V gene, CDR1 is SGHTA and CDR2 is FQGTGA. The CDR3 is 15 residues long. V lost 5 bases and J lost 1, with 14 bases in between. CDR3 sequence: CASSPGWGENTEAFF. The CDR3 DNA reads TGTGCCAGCAGCCCAGGGTGGGGGGAGAACACTGAAGCTTTCTTT.

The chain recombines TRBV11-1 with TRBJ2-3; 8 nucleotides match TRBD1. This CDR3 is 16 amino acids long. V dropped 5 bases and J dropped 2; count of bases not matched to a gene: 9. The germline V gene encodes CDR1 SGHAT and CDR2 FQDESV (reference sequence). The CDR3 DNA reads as TGTGCCAGCAGCCCAGACAGGGGACCTGTCACAGATACGCAGTATTTT. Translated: CASSPDRGPVTDTQYF.

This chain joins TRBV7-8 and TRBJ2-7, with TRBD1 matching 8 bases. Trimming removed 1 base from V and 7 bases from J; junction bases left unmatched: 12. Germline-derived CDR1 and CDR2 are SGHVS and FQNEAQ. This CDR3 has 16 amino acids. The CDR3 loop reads CASSLVGPGGPGEQYF. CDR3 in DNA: TGTGCCAGCAGCTTAGTCGGGCCAGGGGGCCCGGGAGAGCAGTACTTC.

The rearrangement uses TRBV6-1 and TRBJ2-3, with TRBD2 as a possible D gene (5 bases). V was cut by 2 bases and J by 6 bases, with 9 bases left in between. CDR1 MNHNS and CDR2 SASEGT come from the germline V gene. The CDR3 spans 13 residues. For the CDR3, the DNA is TGTGCCAGCAGTGAATTGAGGGCTGATACGCAGTATTTT. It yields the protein CASSELRADTQYF.

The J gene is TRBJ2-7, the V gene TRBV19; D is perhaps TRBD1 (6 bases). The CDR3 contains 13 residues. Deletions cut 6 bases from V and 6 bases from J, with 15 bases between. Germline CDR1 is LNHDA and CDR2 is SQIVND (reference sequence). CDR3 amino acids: CASRNTGLGEQYF. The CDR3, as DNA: TGTGCCAGTAGGAACACAGGGCTGGGCGAGCAGTACTTC. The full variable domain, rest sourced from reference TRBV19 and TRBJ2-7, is DGGITQSPKYLFRKEGQNVTLSCEQNLNHDAMYWYRQDPGQGLRLIYYSQIVNDFQKGDIAEGYSVSREKKESFPLTVTSAQKNPTAFYLCASRNTGLGEQYFGPGTRLTVT.

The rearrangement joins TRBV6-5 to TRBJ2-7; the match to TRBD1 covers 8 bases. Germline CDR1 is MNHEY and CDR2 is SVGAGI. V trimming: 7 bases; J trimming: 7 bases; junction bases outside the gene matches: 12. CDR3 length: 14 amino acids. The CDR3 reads CASIRPGGRKEQYF. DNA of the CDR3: TGTGCCAGCATTCGGCCAGGGGGCCGTAAAGAGCAGTACTTC.

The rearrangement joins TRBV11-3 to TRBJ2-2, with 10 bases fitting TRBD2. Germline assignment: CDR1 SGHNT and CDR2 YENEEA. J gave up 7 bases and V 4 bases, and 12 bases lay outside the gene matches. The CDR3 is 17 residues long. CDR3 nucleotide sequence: TGTGCCAGCAGCTGGACTAGCGGACCTCAAGTGGGCGGGGAGCTGTTTTTT. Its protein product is CASSWTSGPQVGGELFF.

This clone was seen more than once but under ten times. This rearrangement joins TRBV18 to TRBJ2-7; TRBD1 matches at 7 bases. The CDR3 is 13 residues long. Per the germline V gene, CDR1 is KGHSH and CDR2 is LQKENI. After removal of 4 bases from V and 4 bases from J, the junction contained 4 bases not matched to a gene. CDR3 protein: CASSQGTAYEQYF. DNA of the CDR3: TGTGCCAGCTCACAAGGGACAGCTTACGAGCAGTACTTC.

Here the CDR3 DNA reads TGTGCCAGCAGCTTAGAAACCCTAGGCCATGAGCAGTTCTTC. Its protein is CASSLETLGHEQFF. J is TRBJ2-1 and V is TRBV5-5; D gene uncertain. The CDR3 loop spans 14 amino acids. The germline V and J ends were trimmed by 2 bases and 8 bases, with 14 bases remaining between them. Germline CDR1 and CDR2: SGHKS and YYEKEE (reference sequence). Based on the CDR3 plus reference TRBV5-5 and TRBJ2-1, the full variable domain is DAGVTQSPTHLIKTRGQQVTLRCSPISGHKSVSWYQQVLGQGPQFIFQYYEKEERGRGNFPDRFSARQFPNYSSELNVNALLLGDSALYLCASSLETLGHEQFFGPGTRLTVL.

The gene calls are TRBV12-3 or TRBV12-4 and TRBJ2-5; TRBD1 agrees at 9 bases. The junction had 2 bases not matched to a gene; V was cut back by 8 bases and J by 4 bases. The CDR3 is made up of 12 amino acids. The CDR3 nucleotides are TGTGCCAGCTCGGACAGGGGAGAGACCCAGTACTTC. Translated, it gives CASSDRGETQYF.